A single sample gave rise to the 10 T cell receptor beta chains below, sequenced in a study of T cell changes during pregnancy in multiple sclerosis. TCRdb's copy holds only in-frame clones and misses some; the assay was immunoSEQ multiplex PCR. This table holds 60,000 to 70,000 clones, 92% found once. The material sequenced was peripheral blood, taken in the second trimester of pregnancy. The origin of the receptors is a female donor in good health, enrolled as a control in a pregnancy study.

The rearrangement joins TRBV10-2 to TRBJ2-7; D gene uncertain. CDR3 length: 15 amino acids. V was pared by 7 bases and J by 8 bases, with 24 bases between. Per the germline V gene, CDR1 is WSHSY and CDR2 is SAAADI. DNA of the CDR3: TGCGCCAGCAAGAACAAGAGCTACTACGAGTCACAGCAGTACTTC. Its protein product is CASKNKSYYESQQYF.

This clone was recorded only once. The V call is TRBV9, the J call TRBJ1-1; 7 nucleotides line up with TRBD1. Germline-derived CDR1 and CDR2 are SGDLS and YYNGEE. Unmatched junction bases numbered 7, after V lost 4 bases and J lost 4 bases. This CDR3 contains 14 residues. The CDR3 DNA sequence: TGTGCCAGCAGCCATACCCAGGGGGGCACTGAAGCTTTCTTT. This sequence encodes CASSHTQGGTEAFF. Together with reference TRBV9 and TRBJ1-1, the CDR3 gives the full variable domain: DSGVTQTPKHLITATGQRVTLRCSPRSGDLSVYWYQQSLDQGLQFLIQYYNGEERAKGNILERFSAQQFPDLHSELNLSSLELGDSALYFCASSHTQGGTEAFFGQGTRLTVV.

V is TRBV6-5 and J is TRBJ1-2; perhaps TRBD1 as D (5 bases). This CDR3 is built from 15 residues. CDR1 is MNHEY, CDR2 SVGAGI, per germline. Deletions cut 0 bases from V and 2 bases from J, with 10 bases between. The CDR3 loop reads CASSYSIPGNYGYTF. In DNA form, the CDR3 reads TGTGCCAGCAGTTACTCGATACCAGGGAACTATGGCTACACCTTC.

The CDR3 DNA is TGTGCCAGCAGCCCCCACCGACAGGGCAATGAGCAGTTCTTC. It is translated as CASSPHRQGNEQFF. V is TRBV7-2 and J is TRBJ2-1; 7 bases map to TRBD1. With 5 bases clipped from V and 6 bases from J, the junction kept 7 bases outside the gene matches. This CDR3 spans 14 amino acids. CDR1 and CDR2 from the germline V gene are SGHTA and FQGNSA. The entire variable domain, with the rest obtained from reference TRBV7-2 and TRBJ2-1, is as follows: GAGVSQSPSNKVTEKGKDVELRCDPISGHTALYWYRQSLGQGLEFLIYFQGNSAPDKSGLPSDRFSAERTGGSVSTLTIQRTQQEDSAVYLCASSPHRQGNEQFFGPGTRLTVL.

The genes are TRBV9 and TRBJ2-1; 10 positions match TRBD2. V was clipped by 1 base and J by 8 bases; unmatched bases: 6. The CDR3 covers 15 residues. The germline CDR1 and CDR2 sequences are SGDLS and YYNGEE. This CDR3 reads CASSVTLAGADEQFF. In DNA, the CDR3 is TGTGCCAGCAGCGTAACGCTAGCGGGGGCTGATGAGCAGTTCTTC.

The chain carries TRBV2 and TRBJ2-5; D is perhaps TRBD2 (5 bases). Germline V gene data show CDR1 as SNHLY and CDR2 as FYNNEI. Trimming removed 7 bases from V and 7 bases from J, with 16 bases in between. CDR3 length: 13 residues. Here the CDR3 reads CASKTSIEGTQYF. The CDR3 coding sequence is TGTGCCAGCAAGACCAGTATAGAGGGGACCCAGTACTTC.

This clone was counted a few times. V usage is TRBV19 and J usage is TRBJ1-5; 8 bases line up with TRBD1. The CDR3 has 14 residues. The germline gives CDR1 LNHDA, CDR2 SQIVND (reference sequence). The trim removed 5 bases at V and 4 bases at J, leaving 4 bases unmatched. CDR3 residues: CASSDRGINQPQHF. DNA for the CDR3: TGTGCCAGTAGTGACAGGGGAATTAATCAGCCCCAGCATTTT.

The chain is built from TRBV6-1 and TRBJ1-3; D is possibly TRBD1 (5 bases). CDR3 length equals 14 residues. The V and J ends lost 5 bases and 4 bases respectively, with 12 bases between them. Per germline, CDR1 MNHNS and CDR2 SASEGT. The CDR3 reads CASSIGQGGNTIYF. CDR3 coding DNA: TGTGCCAGCAGTATCGGGCAGGGCGGAAACACCATATATTTT.

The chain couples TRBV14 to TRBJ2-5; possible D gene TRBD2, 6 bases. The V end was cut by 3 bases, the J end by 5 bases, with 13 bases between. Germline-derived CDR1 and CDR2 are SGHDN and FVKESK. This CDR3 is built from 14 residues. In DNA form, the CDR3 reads TGTGCCAGCAGCCATTTCACTGGGGGGGAGACCCAGTACTTC. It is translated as CASSHFTGGETQYF. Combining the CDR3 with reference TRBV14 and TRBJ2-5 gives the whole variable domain EAGVTQFPSHSVIEKGQTVTLRCDPISGHDNLYWYRRVMGKEIKFLLHFVKESKQDESGMPNNRFLAERTGGTYSTLKVQPAELEDSGVYFCASSHFTGGETQYFGPGTRLLVL.

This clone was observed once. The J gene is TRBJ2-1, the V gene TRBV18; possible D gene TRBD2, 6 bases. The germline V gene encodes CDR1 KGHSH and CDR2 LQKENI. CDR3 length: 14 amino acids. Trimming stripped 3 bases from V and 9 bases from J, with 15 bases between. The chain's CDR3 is CASSPRDGGAEQFF. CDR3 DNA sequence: TGTGCCAGCTCACCTAGGGACGGGGGTGCTGAGCAGTTCTTC.